The present entry profiles one TCR beta chain with its context. Its specificity is unknown. The repertoire was sequenced with immunoSEQ multiplex PCR; TCRdb's copy has only in-frame clones and lacks some. The sample lists 50,000 to 75,000 clones; almost 95% were seen once. Germline CDR1 reads MNHNY; CDR2 reads SVGAGI (reference sequence). V dropped 8 bases and J dropped 7; count of bases not matched to a gene: 1. This CDR3 spans 12 amino acids. The sample is drawn from a study of graft-versus-host responses after intestinal transplantation. Overall study context: For around 3 years after anti-thymocyte globulin induction, all recipients took tacrolimus and steroids. Overall study findings and caveats: Recipient bone marrow held GvH clones, some seen earlier in ileum or blood.

V and J are TRBV6-6 and TRBJ1-5, with 11 bases fitting TRBD1. The sequence derives from a human donor who was the organ donor for an intestinal transplant. The sequenced sample was unstimulated CD4+ T cells sorted from spleen or lymph node cells, obtained before transplant. Written as DNA, the CDR3 is TGTGCCAGCGGACAGGGGGCCCAGCCCCAGCATTTT. Translated: CASGQGAQPQHF.